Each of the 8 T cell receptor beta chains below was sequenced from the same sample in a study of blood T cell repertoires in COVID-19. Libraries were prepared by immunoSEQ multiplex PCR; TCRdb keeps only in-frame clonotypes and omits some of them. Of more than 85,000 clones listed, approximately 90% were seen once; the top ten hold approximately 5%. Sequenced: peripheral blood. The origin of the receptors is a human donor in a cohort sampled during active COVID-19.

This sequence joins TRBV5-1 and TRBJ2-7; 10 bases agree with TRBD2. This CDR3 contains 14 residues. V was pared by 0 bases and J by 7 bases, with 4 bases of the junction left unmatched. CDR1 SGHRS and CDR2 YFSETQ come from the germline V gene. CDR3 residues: CASSLELAGTEQYF. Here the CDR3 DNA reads TGCGCCAGCAGCTTGGAACTAGCGGGAACGGAGCAGTACTTC.

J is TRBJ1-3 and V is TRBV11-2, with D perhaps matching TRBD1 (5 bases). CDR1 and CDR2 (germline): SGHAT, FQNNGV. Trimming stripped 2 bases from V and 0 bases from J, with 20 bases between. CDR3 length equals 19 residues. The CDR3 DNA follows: TGTGCCAGCAGCTTACATTCCGGTTTCCGACAGTACTCTGGAAACACCATATATTTT. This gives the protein CASSLHSGFRQYSGNTIYF.

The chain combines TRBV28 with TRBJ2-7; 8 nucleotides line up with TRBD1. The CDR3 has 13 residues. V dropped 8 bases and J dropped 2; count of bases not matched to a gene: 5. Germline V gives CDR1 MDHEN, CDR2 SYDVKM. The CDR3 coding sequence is TGTGCCAGCCGGACAGGGCAGACCTACGAGCAGTACTTC. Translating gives CASRTGQTYEQYF.

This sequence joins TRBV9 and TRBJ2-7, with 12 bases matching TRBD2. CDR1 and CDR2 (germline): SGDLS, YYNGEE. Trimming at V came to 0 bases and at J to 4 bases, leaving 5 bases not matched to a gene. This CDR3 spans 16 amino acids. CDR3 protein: CASSVGDTSGRYEQYF. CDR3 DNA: TGTGCCAGCAGCGTAGGAGATACTAGCGGGAGGTACGAGCAGTACTTC. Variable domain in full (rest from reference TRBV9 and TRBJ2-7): DSGVTQTPKHLITATGQRVTLRCSPRSGDLSVYWYQQSLDQGLQFLIQYYNGEERAKGNILERFSAQQFPDLHSELNLSSLELGDSALYFCASSVGDTSGRYEQYFGPGTRLTVT.

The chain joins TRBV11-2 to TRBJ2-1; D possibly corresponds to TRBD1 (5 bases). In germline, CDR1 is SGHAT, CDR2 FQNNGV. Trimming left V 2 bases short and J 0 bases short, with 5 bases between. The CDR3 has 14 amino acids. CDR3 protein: CASSLQGSYNEQFF. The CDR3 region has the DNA TGTGCCAGCAGCTTACAGGGCTCCTACAATGAGCAGTTCTTC.

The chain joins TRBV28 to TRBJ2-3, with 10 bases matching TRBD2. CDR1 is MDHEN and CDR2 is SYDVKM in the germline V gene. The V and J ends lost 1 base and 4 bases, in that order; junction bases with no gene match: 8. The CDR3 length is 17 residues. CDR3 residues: CASSLLTSGISSDTQYF. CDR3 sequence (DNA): TGTGCCAGCAGTTTATTAACTAGCGGGATAAGTTCAGATACGCAGTATTTT. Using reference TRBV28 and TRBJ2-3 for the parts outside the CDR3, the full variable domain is DVKVTQSSRYLVKRTGEKVFLECVQDMDHENMFWYRQDPGLGLRLIYFSYDVKMKEKGDIPEGYSVSREKKERFSLILESASTNQTSMYLCASSLLTSGISSDTQYFGPGTRLTVL.

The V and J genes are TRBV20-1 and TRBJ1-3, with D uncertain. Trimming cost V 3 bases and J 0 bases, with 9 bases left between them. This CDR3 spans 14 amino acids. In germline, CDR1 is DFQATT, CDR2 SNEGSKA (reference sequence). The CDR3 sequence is CSASTRNSGNTIYF. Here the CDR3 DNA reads TGCAGTGCTAGTACGCGGAACTCTGGAAACACCATATATTTT.

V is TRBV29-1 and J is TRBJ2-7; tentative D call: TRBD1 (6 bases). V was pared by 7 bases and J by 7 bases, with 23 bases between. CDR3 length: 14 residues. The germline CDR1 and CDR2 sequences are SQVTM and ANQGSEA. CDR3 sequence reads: CSAKQGNFALEQYF. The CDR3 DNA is TGCAGCGCCAAACAGGGTAATTTCGCATTGGAGCAGTACTTC.